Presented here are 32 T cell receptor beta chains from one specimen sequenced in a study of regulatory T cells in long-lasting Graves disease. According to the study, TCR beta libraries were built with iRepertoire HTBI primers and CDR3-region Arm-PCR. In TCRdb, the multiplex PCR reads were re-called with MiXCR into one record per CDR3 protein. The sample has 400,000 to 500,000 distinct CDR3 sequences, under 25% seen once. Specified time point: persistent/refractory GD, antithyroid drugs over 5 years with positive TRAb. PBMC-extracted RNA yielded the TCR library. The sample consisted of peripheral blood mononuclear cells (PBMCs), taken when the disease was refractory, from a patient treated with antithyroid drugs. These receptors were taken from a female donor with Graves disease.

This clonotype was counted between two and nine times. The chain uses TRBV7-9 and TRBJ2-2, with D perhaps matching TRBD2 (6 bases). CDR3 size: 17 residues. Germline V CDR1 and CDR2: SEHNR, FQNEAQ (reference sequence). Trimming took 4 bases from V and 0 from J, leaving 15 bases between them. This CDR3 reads CASSSSGAWANTGELFF. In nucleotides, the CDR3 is TGTGCCAGCAGCTCCTCGGGAGCCTGGGCGAACACCGGGGAGCTGTTTTTT.

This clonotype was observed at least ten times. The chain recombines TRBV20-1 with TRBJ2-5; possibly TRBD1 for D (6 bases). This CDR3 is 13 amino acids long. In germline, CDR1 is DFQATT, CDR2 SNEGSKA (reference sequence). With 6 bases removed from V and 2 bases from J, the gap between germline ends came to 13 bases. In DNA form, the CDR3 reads TGCAGTGCACGGGGACACACGCAAGAGACCCAGTACTTC. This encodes CSARGHTQETQYF.

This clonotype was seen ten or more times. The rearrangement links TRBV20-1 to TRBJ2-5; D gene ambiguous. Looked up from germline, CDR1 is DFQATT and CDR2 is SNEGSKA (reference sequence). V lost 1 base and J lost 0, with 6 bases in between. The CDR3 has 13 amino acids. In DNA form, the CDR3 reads TGCAGTGCTAGAGTGTGGAACCAAGAGACCCAGTACTTC. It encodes CSARVWNQETQYF.

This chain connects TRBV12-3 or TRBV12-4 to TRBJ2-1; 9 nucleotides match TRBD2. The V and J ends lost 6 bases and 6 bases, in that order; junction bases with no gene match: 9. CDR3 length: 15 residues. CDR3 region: CASRIGGRAANEQFF. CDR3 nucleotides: TGTGCCAGCAGAATTGGCGGGAGGGCAGCCAATGAGCAGTTCTTC.

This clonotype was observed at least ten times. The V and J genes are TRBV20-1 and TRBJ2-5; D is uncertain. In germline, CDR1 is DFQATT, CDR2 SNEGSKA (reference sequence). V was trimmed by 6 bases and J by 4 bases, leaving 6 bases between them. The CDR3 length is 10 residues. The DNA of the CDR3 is TGCAGTGCGACGGGAGAGACCCAGTACTTC. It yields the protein CSATGETQYF.

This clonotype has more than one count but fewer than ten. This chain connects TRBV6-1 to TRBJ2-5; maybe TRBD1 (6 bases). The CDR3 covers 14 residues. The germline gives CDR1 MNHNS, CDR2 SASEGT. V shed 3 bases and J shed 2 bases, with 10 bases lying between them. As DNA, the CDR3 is TGTGCCAGCAGTGACTTAGGACAGCAAGAGACCCAGTACTTC. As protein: CASSDLGQQETQYF.

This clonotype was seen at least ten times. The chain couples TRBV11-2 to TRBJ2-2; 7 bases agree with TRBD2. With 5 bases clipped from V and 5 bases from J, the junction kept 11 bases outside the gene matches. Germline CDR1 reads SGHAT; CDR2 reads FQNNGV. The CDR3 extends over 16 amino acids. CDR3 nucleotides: TGTGCCAGCAGCCCCGGGGGACTAATGTGGACCGGGGAGCTGTTTTTT. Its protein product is CASSPGGLMWTGELFF.

This chain's CDR3 is CASSPRDDWANVLTF. The CDR3 nucleotides are TGTGCCAGCAGTCCGAGGGATGATTGGGCCAACGTCCTGACTTTC. This chain joins TRBV3-1 and TRBJ2-6, with D perhaps TRBD2 (5 bases). This CDR3 comprises 15 residues. The V gene lost 6 bases and the J gene lost 5 bases, with 14 bases spanning the gap. From germline, CDR1 is LGHDT and CDR2 YNNKEL (reference sequence).

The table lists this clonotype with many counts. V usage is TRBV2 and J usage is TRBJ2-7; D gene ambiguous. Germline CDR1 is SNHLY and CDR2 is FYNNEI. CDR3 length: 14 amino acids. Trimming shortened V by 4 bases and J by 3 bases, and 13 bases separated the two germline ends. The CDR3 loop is CASSGRRGNYEQYF. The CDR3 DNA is TGTGCCAGCAGTGGGCGCCGCGGAAACTACGAGCAGTACTTC.

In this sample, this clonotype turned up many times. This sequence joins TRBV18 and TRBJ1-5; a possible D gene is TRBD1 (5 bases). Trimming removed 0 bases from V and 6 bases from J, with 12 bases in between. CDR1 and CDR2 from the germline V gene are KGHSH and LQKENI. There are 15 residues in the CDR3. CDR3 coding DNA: TGTGCCAGCTCACCACCGCCAGGGCACGGTCAGCCCCAGCATTTT. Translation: CASSPPPGHGQPQHF.

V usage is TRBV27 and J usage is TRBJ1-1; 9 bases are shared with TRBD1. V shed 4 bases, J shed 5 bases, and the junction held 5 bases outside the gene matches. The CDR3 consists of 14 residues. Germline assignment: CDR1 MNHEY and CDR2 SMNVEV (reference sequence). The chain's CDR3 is CASSSTGGLTEAFF. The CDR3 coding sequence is TGTGCCAGCAGTTCGACAGGGGGTCTGACTGAAGCTTTCTTT.

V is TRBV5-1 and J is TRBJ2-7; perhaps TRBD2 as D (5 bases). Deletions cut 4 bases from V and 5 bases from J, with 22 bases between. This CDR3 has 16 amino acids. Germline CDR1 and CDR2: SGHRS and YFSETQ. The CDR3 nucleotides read TGCGCCAGCAGCCCCCTCGGAGAGGGTGGTCTCCACGAGCAGTACTTC. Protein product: CASSPLGEGGLHEQYF.

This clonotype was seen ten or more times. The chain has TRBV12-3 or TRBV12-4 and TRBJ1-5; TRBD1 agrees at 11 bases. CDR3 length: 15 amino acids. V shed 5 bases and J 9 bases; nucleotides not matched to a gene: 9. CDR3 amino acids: CASSTTGTGGSPQHF. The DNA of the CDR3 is TGTGCCAGCAGTACCACTGGGACAGGGGGTTCGCCCCAGCATTTT.

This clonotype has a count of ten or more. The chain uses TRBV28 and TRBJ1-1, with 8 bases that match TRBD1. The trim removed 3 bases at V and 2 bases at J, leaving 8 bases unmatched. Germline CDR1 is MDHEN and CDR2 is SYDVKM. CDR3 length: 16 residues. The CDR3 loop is CASSFLGDRLNTEAFF. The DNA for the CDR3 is TGTGCCAGCAGTTTCCTCGGGGACAGGCTTAACACTGAAGCTTTCTTT.

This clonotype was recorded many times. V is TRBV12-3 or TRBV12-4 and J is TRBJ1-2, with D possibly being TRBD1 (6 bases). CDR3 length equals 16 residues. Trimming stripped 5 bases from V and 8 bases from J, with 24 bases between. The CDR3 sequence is CASSIHRDGGLGGYTF. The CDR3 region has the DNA TGTGCCAGCAGTATTCACAGGGACGGGGGTTTGGGAGGCTACACCTTC.

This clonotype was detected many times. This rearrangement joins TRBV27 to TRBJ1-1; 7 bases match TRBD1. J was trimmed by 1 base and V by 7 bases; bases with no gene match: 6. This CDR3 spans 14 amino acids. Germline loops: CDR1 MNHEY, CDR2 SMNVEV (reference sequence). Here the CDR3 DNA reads TGTGCCAGCAACCGACAGGGACCGAACACTGAAGCTTTCTTT. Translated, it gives CASNRQGPNTEAFF.

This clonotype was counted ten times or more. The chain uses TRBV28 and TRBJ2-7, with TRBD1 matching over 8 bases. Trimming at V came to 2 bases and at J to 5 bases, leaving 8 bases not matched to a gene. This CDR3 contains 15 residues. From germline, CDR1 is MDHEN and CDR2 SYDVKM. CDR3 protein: CASSLSPPDRDEQYF. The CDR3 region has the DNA TGTGCCAGCAGTTTAAGCCCCCCGGACAGGGACGAGCAGTACTTC.

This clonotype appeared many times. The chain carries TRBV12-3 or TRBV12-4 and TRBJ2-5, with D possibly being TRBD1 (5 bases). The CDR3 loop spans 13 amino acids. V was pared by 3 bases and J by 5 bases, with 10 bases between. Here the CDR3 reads CASSLGLGETQYF. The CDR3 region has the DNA TGTGCCAGCAGTTTGGGGCTGGGGGAGACCCAGTACTTC.

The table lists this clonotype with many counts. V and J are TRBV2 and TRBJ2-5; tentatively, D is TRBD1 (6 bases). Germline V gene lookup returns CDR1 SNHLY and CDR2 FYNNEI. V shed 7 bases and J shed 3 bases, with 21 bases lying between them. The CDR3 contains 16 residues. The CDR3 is CASTRLLQGTEETQYF. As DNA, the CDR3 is TGTGCCAGCACCCGACTCTTACAGGGCACAGAAGAGACCCAGTACTTC.

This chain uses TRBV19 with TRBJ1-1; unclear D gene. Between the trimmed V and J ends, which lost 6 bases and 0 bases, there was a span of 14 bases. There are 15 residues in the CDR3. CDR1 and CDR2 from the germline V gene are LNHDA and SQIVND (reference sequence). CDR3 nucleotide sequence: TGTGCCAGTAGACCTCTAATGGAGCTGAACACTGAAGCTTTCTTT. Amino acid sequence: CASRPLMELNTEAFF.

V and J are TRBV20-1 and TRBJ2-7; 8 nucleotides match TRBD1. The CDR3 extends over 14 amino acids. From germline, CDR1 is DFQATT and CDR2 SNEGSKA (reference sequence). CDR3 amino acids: CLPLLNPDRDEQYF. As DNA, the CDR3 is TGCCTCCCCCTCCTAAACCCGGACAGGGACGAGCAGTACTTC.

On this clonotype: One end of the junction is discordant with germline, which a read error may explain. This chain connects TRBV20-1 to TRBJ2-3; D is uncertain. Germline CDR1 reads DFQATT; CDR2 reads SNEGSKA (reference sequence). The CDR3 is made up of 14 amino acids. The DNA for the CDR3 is TGCGGTGCTAGATCCCCTCGGCGCACAGATACGCAGTATTTT. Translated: CGARSPRRTDTQYF.

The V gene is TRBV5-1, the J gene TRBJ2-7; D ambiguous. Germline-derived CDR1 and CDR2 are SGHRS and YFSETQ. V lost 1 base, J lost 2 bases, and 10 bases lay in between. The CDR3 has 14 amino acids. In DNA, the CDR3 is TGCGCCAGCAGCTTGATTCCCGGAGCCTACGAGCAGTACTTC. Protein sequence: CASSLIPGAYEQYF.

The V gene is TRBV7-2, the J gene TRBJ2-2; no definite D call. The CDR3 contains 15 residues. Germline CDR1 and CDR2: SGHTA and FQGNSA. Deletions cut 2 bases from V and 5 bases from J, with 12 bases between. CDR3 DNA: TGTGCCAGCAGCTTATGGCTCGAGTCTACCGGGGAGCTGTTTTTT. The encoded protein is CASSLWLESTGELFF.

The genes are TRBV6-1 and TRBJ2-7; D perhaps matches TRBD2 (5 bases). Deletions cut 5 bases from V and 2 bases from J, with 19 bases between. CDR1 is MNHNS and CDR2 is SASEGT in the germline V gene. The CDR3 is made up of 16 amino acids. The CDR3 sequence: CASSPQIEGTAYEQYF. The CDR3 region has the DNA TGTGCCAGCAGTCCACAAATCGAGGGTACAGCCTACGAGCAGTACTTC.

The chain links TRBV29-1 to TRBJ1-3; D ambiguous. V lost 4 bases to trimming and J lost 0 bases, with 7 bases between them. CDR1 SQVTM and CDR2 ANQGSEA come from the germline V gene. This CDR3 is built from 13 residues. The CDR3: CSVVLSSGNTIYF. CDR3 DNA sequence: TGCAGCGTTGTCCTCAGCTCTGGAAACACCATATATTTT.

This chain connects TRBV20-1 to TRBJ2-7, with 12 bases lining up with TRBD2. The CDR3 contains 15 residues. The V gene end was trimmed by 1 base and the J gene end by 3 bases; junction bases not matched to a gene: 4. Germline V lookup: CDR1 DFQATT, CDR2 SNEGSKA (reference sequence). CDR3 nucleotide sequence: TGCAGTGCTAGAGTTGTGACTAGCGGGGGCTACGAGCAGTACTTC. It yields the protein CSARVVTSGGYEQYF.

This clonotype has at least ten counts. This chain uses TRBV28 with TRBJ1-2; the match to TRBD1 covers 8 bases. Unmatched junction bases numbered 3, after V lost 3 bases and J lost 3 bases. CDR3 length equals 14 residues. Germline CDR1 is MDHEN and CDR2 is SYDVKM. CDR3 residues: CASSFQGAYYGYTF. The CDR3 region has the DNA TGTGCCAGCAGTTTTCAGGGGGCCTACTATGGCTACACCTTC.

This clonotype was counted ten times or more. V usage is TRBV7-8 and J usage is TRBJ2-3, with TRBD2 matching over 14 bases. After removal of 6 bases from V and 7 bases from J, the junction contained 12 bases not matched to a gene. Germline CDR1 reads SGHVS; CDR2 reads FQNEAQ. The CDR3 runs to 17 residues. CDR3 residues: CASRTDRLAGGVNTQYF. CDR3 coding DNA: TGTGCCAGCAGGACTGACAGACTAGCGGGAGGGGTAAATACGCAGTATTTT.

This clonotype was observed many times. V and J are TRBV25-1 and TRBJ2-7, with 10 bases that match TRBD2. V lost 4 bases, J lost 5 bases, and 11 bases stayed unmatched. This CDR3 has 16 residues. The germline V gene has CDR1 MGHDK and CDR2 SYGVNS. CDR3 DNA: TGTGCCAGCAGTGCTCGCGCGGGACTAGCGACGGACGAGCAGTACTTC. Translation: CASSARAGLATDEQYF.

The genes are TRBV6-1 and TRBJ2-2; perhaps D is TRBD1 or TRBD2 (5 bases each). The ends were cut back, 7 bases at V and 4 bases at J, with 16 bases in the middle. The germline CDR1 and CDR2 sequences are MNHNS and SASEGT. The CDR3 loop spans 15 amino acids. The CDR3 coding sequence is TGTGCCAGCACCCCCGGGGCGAAGGGCACCGGGGAGCTGTTTTTT. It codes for CASTPGAKGTGELFF.

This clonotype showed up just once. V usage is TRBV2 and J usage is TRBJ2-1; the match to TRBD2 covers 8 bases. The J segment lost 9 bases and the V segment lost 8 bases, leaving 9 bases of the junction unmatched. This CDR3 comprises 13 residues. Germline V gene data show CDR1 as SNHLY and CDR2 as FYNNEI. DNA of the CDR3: TGTGCCAGCGCGGGCGGGAGGAGGGGTGAGCAGTTCTTC. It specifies CASAGGRRGEQFF.